Presented here are 30 T cell receptor beta chains from one specimen sequenced in a study of blood T cell repertoires in COVID-19. Profiling relied on immunoSEQ multiplex PCR, and the TCRdb table lists in-frame clones only, not all of them. The data hold tens of thousands of clones, with more than 70% observed a single time. The sequenced sample was peripheral blood. The receptors stem from a man aged 80 or over with acute or convalescent COVID-19.

This chain connects TRBV3-1 (or the pseudogene TRBV3-2) to TRBJ2-1; 10 nucleotides match TRBD2. The junction had 7 bases not matched to a gene; V was cut back by 2 bases and J by 9 bases. From germline, CDR1 is LGHDT and CDR2 YNNKEL (reference sequence). The CDR3 totals 15 residues. CDR3 protein: CASSQQAGGPGEQFF. The CDR3 DNA is TGTGCCAGCAGCCAACAAGCGGGGGGGCCTGGTGAGCAGTTCTTC.

This clone has a handful of counts. V and J are TRBV5-1 and TRBJ2-5; D is possibly TRBD1 (5 bases). Germline V lookup: CDR1 SGHRS, CDR2 YFSETQ. The ends were cut back, 0 bases at V and 5 bases at J, with 11 bases in the middle. CDR3 length: 14 amino acids. CDR3 protein: CASSLVVGLETQYF. CDR3 nucleotide sequence: TGCGCCAGCAGCTTGGTAGTGGGGCTGGAGACCCAGTACTTC. Supplemented by reference TRBV5-1 and TRBJ2-5, the full variable domain reads KAGVTQTPRYLIKTRGQQVTLSCSPISGHRSVSWYQQTPGQGLQFLFEYFSETQRNKGNFPGRFSGRQFSNSRSEMNVSTLELGDSALYLCASSLVVGLETQYFGPGTRLLVL.

V is TRBV10-3 and J is TRBJ1-2; 7 nucleotides align to TRBD1. From germline, CDR1 is ENHRY and CDR2 SYGVKD. Trimming cost V 3 bases and J 0 bases; bases outside gene matches: 4. The CDR3 runs to 15 residues. CDR3 region: CAISDPDRANYGYTF. Here the CDR3 DNA reads TGTGCCATCAGTGACCCAGACAGGGCTAACTATGGCTACACCTTC.

The chain couples TRBV5-1 to TRBJ2-7, with 12 bases matching TRBD1. The CDR3 is 14 amino acids. Trimming took 0 bases from V and 6 from J; bases not matched to a gene: 1. From germline, CDR1 is SGHRS and CDR2 YFSETQ. CDR3 sequence reads: CASSLGDRGLEQYF. In nucleotides, the CDR3 is TGCGCCAGCAGCTTGGGGGACAGGGGGCTCGAGCAGTACTTC.

This clone was seen just once. This rearrangement joins TRBV11-2 to TRBJ2-1, with D possibly being TRBD2 (6 bases). V lost 2 bases to trimming and J lost 10 bases, with 24 bases between them. The CDR3 spans 17 residues. Germline CDR1 and CDR2: SGHAT and FQNNGV. In nucleotides, the CDR3 is TGTGCCAGCAGCTTATTCCCTCGACGGCAGCGGGTGAAAGAGCAGTTCTTC. Amino acids: CASSLFPRRQRVKEQFF.

V and J are TRBV18 and TRBJ2-7; 10 bases align to TRBD1. The V gene end was trimmed by 8 bases and the J gene end by 9 bases; junction bases not matched to a gene: 10. This CDR3 comprises 13 residues. CDR1 is KGHSH and CDR2 is LQKENI in the germline V gene. The DNA of the CDR3 is TGTGCCAGCCAGAGCCGGGACAGGGGACCGCAGTACTTC. It specifies CASQSRDRGPQYF.

This clone was counted between two and nine times. The rearrangement links TRBV9 to TRBJ2-2; TRBD1 matches at 12 bases. Germline V gene lookup returns CDR1 SGDLS and CDR2 YYNGEE. CDR3 length: 18 residues. V lost 1 base, J lost 7 bases, and 11 bases stayed unmatched. The CDR3 region has the DNA TGTGCCAGCAGCGTACTGGGACAGGGGGCTAATCTTGGCGGGGAGCTGTTTTTT. As protein: CASSVLGQGANLGGELFF.

Note on this clone: Other nucleotide sequences from this sample produce the same CDR3. This chain uses TRBV5-1 with TRBJ1-4; TRBD1 matches at 7 bases. Germline CDR1 is SGHRS and CDR2 is YFSETQ. After removal of 0 bases from V and 8 bases from J, the junction contained 4 bases not matched to a gene. This CDR3 comprises 14 residues. The CDR3 coding sequence is TGCGCCAGCAGCTTGGGACAGGGTGACGAAAAACTGTTTTTT. This codes for CASSLGQGDEKLFF.

The rearrangement links TRBV6-5 to TRBJ2-7, with 8 nucleotides matching TRBD2. The V gene end was trimmed by 6 bases and the J gene end by 3 bases; junction bases not matched to a gene: 7. The CDR3 is made up of 14 amino acids. The germline V gene has CDR1 MNHEY and CDR2 SVGAGI. The CDR3 loop reads CASRSGGGSYEQYF. CDR3 in DNA: TGTGCCAGCAGGAGCGGGGGAGGGAGCTACGAGCAGTACTTC.

This sequence joins TRBV19 and TRBJ2-4; TRBD1 is a possible D gene (5 bases). The CDR3 has 14 residues. CDR1 and CDR2 (germline): LNHDA, SQIVND (reference sequence). The V gene lost 1 base and the J gene lost 7 bases, with 11 bases spanning the gap. CDR3 in DNA: TGTGCCAGTAGTATAGGACAGAAGTCGAACATTCAGTACTTC. Translating gives CASSIGQKSNIQYF.

This chain connects TRBV18 to TRBJ2-1; 15 nucleotides match TRBD2. The CDR3 consists of 17 residues. Unmatched junction bases numbered 7, after V lost 2 bases and J lost 8 bases. Germline V gene lookup returns CDR1 KGHSH and CDR2 LQKENI. CDR3 in DNA: TGTGCCAGCTCACCAACCGGACTAGCGGGGGGGTACGATGAGCAGTTCTTC. Encoded protein: CASSPTGLAGGYDEQFF.

The gene calls are TRBV21-1 and TRBJ2-1; the table's D call of TRBD2 was not tested on the DNA. TRBV21-1 is designated a pseudogene. The CDR3 is 14 amino acids. CDR3 nucleotides: TGTGCCAGCCGTAGCGGGGAGCTGGACAATGAGCAGTTCTTC. This codes for CASRSGELDNEQFF.

The chain joins TRBV6-6 to TRBJ2-7, with 8 positions matching TRBD1. The CDR3 consists of 15 residues. Germline CDR1 MNHNY, CDR2 SVGAGI (reference sequence). V shed 6 bases, J shed 3 bases, and the junction held 10 bases outside the gene matches. The CDR3 sequence: CASRSRTGLGYEQYF. The CDR3 DNA reads TGTGCCAGCAGATCTCGGACAGGGCTTGGCTACGAGCAGTACTTC.

The V gene is TRBV5-5, the J gene TRBJ1-5; D remains unclear. V was clipped by 4 bases and J by 0 bases, with 14 bases between them. Germline V gene sequence: CDR1 SGHKS, CDR2 YYEKEE (reference sequence). CDR3 length equals 16 residues. The CDR3 sequence is CASSPESQLSNQPQHF. CDR3 coding DNA: TGTGCCAGCAGCCCAGAGTCACAGCTTAGCAATCAGCCCCAGCATTTT.

The rearrangement joins TRBV5-1 to TRBJ1-2, with D possibly matching TRBD1 (6 bases). Trimming pared 2 bases from V and 2 bases from J, leaving 10 bases between. CDR3 size: 14 residues. Germline V gene lookup returns CDR1 SGHRS and CDR2 YFSETQ. DNA of the CDR3: TGCGCCAGCAGCTTAATTACAGGGAACTATGGCTACACCTTC. The encoded protein is CASSLITGNYGYTF.

This clone appeared a few times. This sequence joins TRBV27 and TRBJ1-1, with 9 bases matching TRBD1. Germline V lookup: CDR1 MNHEY, CDR2 SMNVEV (reference sequence). The CDR3 totals 14 residues. V lost 8 bases, J lost 2 bases, and 6 bases stayed unmatched. The CDR3 loop reads CASHRDRDNTEAFF. Written as DNA, the CDR3 is TGTGCCAGCCACCGGGACAGGGACAACACTGAAGCTTTCTTT.

The chain recombines TRBV18 with TRBJ2-3; TRBD2 matches 12 bases. Germline V gene data show CDR1 as KGHSH and CDR2 as LQKENI. The CDR3 covers 16 residues. The V and J ends lost 4 bases and 0 bases, in that order; junction bases with no gene match: 2. CDR3 sequence: CASSHGLAGSTDTQYF. CDR3 sequence (DNA): TGTGCCAGCTCACACGGACTAGCGGGAAGCACAGATACGCAGTATTTT.

The rearrangement joins TRBV3-1 (or the pseudogene TRBV3-2) to TRBJ2-2, with 8 positions matching TRBD2. J lost 6 bases, V lost 2 bases, and 11 bases had no gene match. Germline-derived CDR1 and CDR2 are LGHDT and YNNKEL (reference sequence). The CDR3 covers 17 residues. The CDR3 loop reads CASSQTNWAGGAGELFF. Here the CDR3 DNA reads TGTGCCAGCAGCCAAACAAATTGGGCGGGGGGCGCCGGGGAGCTGTTTTTT.

The table lists this clone with a count of one. This chain uses TRBV18 with TRBJ2-5; D is uncertain. This CDR3 has 13 residues. V was pared by 3 bases and J by 0 bases, with 5 bases between. Germline assignment: CDR1 KGHSH and CDR2 LQKENI. CDR3 nucleotides: TGTGCCAGCTCACCGGGCAACCAAGAGACCCAGTACTTC. This codes for CASSPGNQETQYF.

This chain connects TRBV4-3 to TRBJ1-2; D is possibly TRBD1 (5 bases). The ends were cut back, 0 bases at V and 5 bases at J, with 16 bases in the middle. This CDR3 is 16 amino acids long. Germline values: CDR1 LGHNA, CDR2 YSLEER. The CDR3 DNA sequence: TGCGCCAGCAGCCAAGATCGTCAGACAGTGGGGTATGGCTACACCTTC. Its translation is CASSQDRQTVGYGYTF.

This chain connects TRBV19 to TRBJ1-1, with 7 bases identical to TRBD1. CDR1 and CDR2 (germline): LNHDA, SQIVND (reference sequence). The CDR3 runs 14 residues. J lost 2 bases, V lost 2 bases, and 2 bases had no gene match. CDR3 bases: TGTGCCAGTAGTATAAGACAGGGCAACACTGAAGCTTTCTTT. Translated, it gives CASSIRQGNTEAFF.

The V call is TRBV3-1 (or the pseudogene TRBV3-2), the J call TRBJ1-5; D is ambiguous. The V end lost 0 bases, the J end lost 5 bases, and 11 bases lay between the germline ends. Germline V gene lookup returns CDR1 LGHDT and CDR2 YNNKEL (reference sequence). The CDR3 contains 15 residues. In nucleotides, the CDR3 is TGTGCCAGCAGCCAAGATGATTCCCGGGATCAGCCCCAGCATTTT. Encoded protein: CASSQDDSRDQPQHF.

This clone turned up a few times. The chain is built from TRBV11-2 and TRBJ2-3, with 9 positions matching TRBD1. J lost 0 bases, V lost 5 bases, and 3 bases had no gene match. CDR1 is SGHAT and CDR2 is FQNNGV in the germline V gene. This CDR3 is built from 15 residues. CDR3 sequence reads: CASSPGTGSTDTQYF. The CDR3, as DNA: TGTGCCAGCAGCCCGGGGACAGGGAGCACAGATACGCAGTATTTT.

There are a few counts of this clone. V gene TRBV4-3 combines with J gene TRBJ2-3; D may be TRBD2 (5 bases). Trimming removed 4 bases at V and 6 bases at J, with 11 bases between. The germline V gene encodes CDR1 LGHNA and CDR2 YSLEER. The CDR3 loop spans 13 amino acids. The CDR3 DNA reads as TGCGCCAGCAGCCCGCTTACGGGGGATACGCAGTATTTT. This gives the protein CASSPLTGDTQYF.

A few counts support this clone. The V gene is TRBV5-1, the J gene TRBJ1-1; D unresolved. CDR1 and CDR2 from the germline V gene are SGHRS and YFSETQ. There are 13 residues in the CDR3. Trimming shortened V by 2 bases and J by 1 base, and 6 bases separated the two germline ends. The CDR3 sequence is CASSFNGNTEAFF. Here the CDR3 DNA reads TGCGCCAGCAGCTTCAACGGGAACACTGAAGCTTTCTTT.

This chain connects TRBV6-1 to TRBJ1-3; perhaps TRBD1 as D (6 bases). The CDR3 is 17 residues long. V was shortened by 3 bases and J by 0 bases, with 15 bases between the two germline ends. Germline V gene lookup returns CDR1 MNHNS and CDR2 SASEGT. CDR3 nucleotide sequence: TGTGCCAGCAGTGACTGGACAGCCCGATTCTCTGGAAACACCATATATTTT. Protein product: CASSDWTARFSGNTIYF.

This clone was recorded once. This chain uses TRBV12-5 with TRBJ2-5, with D perhaps matching TRBD1 (7 bases). The germline CDR1 and CDR2 sequences are LGHNT and FRNRAP. This CDR3 spans 15 amino acids. V lost 2 bases, J lost 5 bases, and 15 bases lay in between. The CDR3 loop is CASGLPQGGSETQYF. CDR3 coding DNA: TGTGCTAGTGGTTTGCCTCAGGGGGGCTCGGAGACCCAGTACTTC.

This rearrangement joins TRBV12-3 or TRBV12-4 to TRBJ2-5, with D perhaps matching TRBD2 (6 bases). With 8 bases removed from V and 5 bases from J, the gap between germline ends came to 12 bases. CDR3 length: 12 residues. CDR3 loop: CASRWAGETQYF. DNA for the CDR3: TGTGCCAGCCGGTGGGCGGGGGAGACCCAGTACTTC.

The J gene is TRBJ2-7, the V gene TRBV19; 14 bases match TRBD2. V shed 5 bases and J 0 bases; nucleotides not matched to a gene: 12. The CDR3 is made up of 19 amino acids. Germline V lookup: CDR1 LNHDA, CDR2 SQIVND (reference sequence). The chain's CDR3 is CASSRQTGLAGGSSYEQYF. As DNA, the CDR3 is TGTGCCAGTAGTCGACAAACCGGACTAGCGGGAGGTAGCTCCTACGAGCAGTACTTC.

The V call is TRBV10-1, the J call TRBJ1-1; no definite D call. This CDR3 comprises 11 residues. Trimming took off 5 bases at V and 8 bases at J, with 9 bases between the two ends. Germline lookup yields CDR1 WNHNN and CDR2 SYGVQD (reference sequence). The CDR3, as DNA: TGCGCCAGCAGTTGGGCGGGCGAAGCTTTCTTT. It yields the protein CASSWAGEAFF.